Shown below are 11 T cell receptor beta chains from a single sample sequenced in a study of CD8+ T cells in alopecia areata. Isolated RNA was reverse transcribed into cDNA used as the sequencing template. Profiled with immunoSEQ multiplex PCR; TCRdb holds only in-frame clones, not every one. The repertoire has fewer than 250,000 clones, around two fifths of them found once; the top ten carry 0.4% to 0.55%. Treatment denoted: oral pan-JAK inhibitor, 5-10 mg twice daily. The sample was CD4+ T cells sorted from blood, taken between weeks 30 and 35, from a patient treated with tofacitinib. The receptors originated from a human donor with alopecia areata.

This clone turned up a few times. This chain connects TRBV23-1 to TRBJ2-7; possible D gene TRBD2, 6 bases. TRBV23-1 belongs to the ORF category, with a function that is uncertain. Trimming took 4 bases from V and 0 from J, leaving 22 bases between them. CDR3 size: 18 residues. The CDR3 region has the DNA TGCGCCAGCAGTCCCGGTGGGGTAGGGCGGGAAACCTCCTACGAGCAGTACTTC. This encodes CASSPGGVGRETSYEQYF.

The V call is TRBV30, the J call TRBJ2-1; D call uncertain. The CDR3 consists of 15 residues. In germline, CDR1 is GTSNPN, CDR2 SVGIG (reference sequence). V lost 4 bases and J 4 bases, leaving 17 bases between the germline ends. In nucleotides, the CDR3 is TGTGCCTGGATAAACAGAGACAAGGGATACAATGAGCAGTTCTTC. Its translation: CAWINRDKGYNEQFF.

The chain has TRBV7-9 and TRBJ2-1, with 10 bases that match TRBD2. Germline V lookup: CDR1 SEHNR, CDR2 FQNEAQ (reference sequence). The V and J ends lost 2 bases and 15 bases, in that order; junction bases with no gene match: 13. The length of the CDR3 is 15 residues. Here the CDR3 reads CASSLYRTSGDRPFF. In nucleotides, the CDR3 is TGTGCCAGCAGCTTATACCGGACTAGCGGCGATAGGCCGTTCTTC.

This clone has only a few counts. The chain is built from TRBV6-4 and TRBJ2-3; 10 positions agree with TRBD2. J was trimmed by 6 bases and V by 4 bases; bases with no gene match: 7. CDR3 length equals 15 residues. The germline gives CDR1 MRHNA, CDR2 SNTAGT. CDR3 DNA sequence: TGTGCCAGCAGTGTACTAGCGGGGAGCCTCGATACGCAGTATTTT. This codes for CASSVLAGSLDTQYF.

The CDR3 region is CASSEDPAGGFGNTIYF. For the CDR3, the DNA is TGTGCCAGCAGTGAAGATCCCGCCGGGGGCTTTGGAAACACCATATATTTT. The rearrangement links TRBV25-1 to TRBJ1-3; the D gene is possibly TRBD1 (6 bases). The germline CDR1 and CDR2 sequences are MGHDK and SYGVNS. The ends were cut back, 2 bases at V and 3 bases at J, with 17 bases in the middle. CDR3 length: 17 residues.

This clone was counted only a few times. The same CDR3 arises from other DNA sequences in this sample as well. The rearrangement links TRBV19 to TRBJ2-7; 8 bases are shared with TRBD2. CDR1 is LNHDA, CDR2 SQIVND, per germline (reference sequence). CDR3 length: 15 amino acids. The trim removed 3 bases at V and 4 bases at J, leaving 8 bases unmatched. CDR3 residues: CASSIQAGGRYEQYF. The DNA for the CDR3 is TGTGCCAGTAGTATTCAGGCGGGAGGCAGGTACGAGCAGTACTTC.

The genes are TRBV19 and TRBJ2-2; no definite D call. V lost 5 bases to trimming and J lost 0 bases, with 10 bases between them. This CDR3 is 15 amino acids long. The V gene's germline CDR1 is LNHDA and CDR2 SQIVND (reference sequence). CDR3 loop: CASSSPGSNTGELFF. The CDR3 bases are TGTGCCAGTAGTTCTCCGGGTTCGAACACCGGGGAGCTGTTTTTT.

The rearrangement links TRBV20-1 to TRBJ2-7, with 7 bases lining up with TRBD2. Germline CDR1 DFQATT, CDR2 SNEGSKA (reference sequence). V trimming: 7 bases; J trimming: 3 bases; junction bases outside the gene matches: 3. The CDR3 covers 11 residues. CDR3: CSGGLRYEQYF. CDR3 nucleotides: TGCAGTGGGGGACTACGCTACGAGCAGTACTTC.

The chain joins TRBV27 to TRBJ2-7; D unresolved. V was clipped by 4 bases and J by 2 bases, with 12 bases between them. Germline values: CDR1 MNHEY, CDR2 SMNVEV (reference sequence). The CDR3 contains 14 residues. In DNA, the CDR3 is TGTGCCAGCAGTTCTTGGGCTGCTACCTACGAGCAGTACTTC. Translated, it gives CASSSWAATYEQYF.

In this sample, this clone turned up a few times. V is TRBV18 and J is TRBJ2-3, with D uncertain. Germline CDR1 is KGHSH and CDR2 is LQKENI. V shed 4 bases and J shed 0 bases, with 5 bases lying between them. The CDR3 consists of 13 residues. The CDR3 DNA reads as TGTGCCAGCTCACTACCTAGCACAGATACGCAGTATTTT. Translated, it gives CASSLPSTDTQYF.

The rearrangement links TRBV6-6 to TRBJ1-5; D might be TRBD1 (5 bases). The CDR3 is made up of 14 amino acids. The ends were cut back, 5 bases at V and 6 bases at J, with 14 bases in the middle. The germline CDR1 and CDR2 sequences are MNHNY and SVGAGI (reference sequence). CDR3 loop: CASSDGRGSQPQHF. The CDR3 coding sequence is TGTGCCAGCAGTGACGGACGGGGGAGTCAGCCCCAGCATTTT.